This record concerns one T cell receptor (beta chain) sequence. V shed 4 bases, J shed 8 bases, and the junction held 6 bases outside the gene matches. Per the germline V gene, CDR1 is SGHRS and CDR2 is YFSETQ. The CDR3 extends over 14 amino acids. This entry comes from a study of identical twins. TCRdb used MiXCR to reprocess the 5' RACE reads, holding one entry per CDR3 protein. The data show more than 1.5 million distinct CDR3 sequences, roughly a third seen once. The receptor was isolated from a newborn girl in good health. Sequencing was carried out using cord blood. The J gene is TRBJ2-3, the V gene TRBV5-1, with TRBD2 matching over 11 bases. This CDR3 is CASSPGLAAGTQYF. CDR3 DNA: TGCGCCAGCAGCCCGGGACTAGCGGCAGGTACGCAGTATTTT.